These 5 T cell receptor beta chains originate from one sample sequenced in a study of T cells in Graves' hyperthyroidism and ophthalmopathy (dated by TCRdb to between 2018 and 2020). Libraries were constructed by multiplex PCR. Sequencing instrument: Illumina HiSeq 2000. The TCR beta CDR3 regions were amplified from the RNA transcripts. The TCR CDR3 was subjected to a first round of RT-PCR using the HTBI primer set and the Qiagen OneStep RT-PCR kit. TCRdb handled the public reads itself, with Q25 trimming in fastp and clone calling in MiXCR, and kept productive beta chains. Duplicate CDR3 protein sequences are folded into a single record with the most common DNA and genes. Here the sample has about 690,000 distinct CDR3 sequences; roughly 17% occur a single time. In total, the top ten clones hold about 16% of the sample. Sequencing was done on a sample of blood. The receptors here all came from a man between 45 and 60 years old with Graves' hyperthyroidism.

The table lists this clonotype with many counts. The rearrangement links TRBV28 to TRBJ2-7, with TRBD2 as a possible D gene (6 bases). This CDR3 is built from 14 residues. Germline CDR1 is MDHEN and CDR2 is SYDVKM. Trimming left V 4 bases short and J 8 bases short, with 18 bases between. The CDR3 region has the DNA TGTGCCAGCAGTTACCCAAATTCGGGGGAGAAGCAGTACTTC. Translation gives CASSYPNSGEKQYF.

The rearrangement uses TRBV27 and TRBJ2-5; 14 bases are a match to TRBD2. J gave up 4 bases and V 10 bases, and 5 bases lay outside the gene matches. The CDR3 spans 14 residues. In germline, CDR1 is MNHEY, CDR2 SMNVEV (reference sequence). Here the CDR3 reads CATGTSGSTETQYF. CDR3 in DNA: TGTGCCACCGGGACTAGCGGGAGTACAGAGACCCAGTACTTC.

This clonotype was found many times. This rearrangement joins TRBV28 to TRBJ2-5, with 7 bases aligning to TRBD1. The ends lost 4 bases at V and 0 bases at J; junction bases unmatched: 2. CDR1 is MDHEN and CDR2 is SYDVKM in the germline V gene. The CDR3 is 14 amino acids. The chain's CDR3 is CASSSGQDQETQYF. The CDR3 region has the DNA TGTGCCAGCAGTTCAGGACAGGACCAAGAGACCCAGTACTTC.

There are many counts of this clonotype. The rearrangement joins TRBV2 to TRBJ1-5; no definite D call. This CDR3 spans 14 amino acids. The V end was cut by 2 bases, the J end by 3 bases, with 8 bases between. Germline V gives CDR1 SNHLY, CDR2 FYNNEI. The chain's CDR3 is CASSENNPNQPQHF. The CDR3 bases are TGTGCCAGCAGTGAAAACAACCCCAATCAGCCCCAGCATTTT.

The CDR3, as DNA: TGCGCCAGCGAGTTGGGCAGCTACACCGGGGAGCTGTTTTTT. Translation: CASELGSYTGELFF. This sequence joins TRBV5-1 and TRBJ2-2; no clear D. The germline gives CDR1 SGHRS, CDR2 YFSETQ. The CDR3 has 14 residues. The V and J ends lost 7 bases and 3 bases respectively, with 13 bases between them.